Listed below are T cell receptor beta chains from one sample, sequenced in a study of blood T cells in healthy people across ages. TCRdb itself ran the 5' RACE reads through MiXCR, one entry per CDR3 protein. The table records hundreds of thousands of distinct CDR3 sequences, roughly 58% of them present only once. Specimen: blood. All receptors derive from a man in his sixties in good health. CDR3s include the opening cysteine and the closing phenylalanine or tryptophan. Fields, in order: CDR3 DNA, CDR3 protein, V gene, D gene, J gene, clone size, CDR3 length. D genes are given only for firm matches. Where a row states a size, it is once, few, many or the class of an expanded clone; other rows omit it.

TGTGCCAGCTCACCACCGACAAACTACGAGCAGTACTTC | CASSPPTNYEQYF | TRBV18 | . | TRBJ2-7 | . | 13
TGTGCCATCAGTGATCAACAGGGGACCCACACCGGGGAGCTGTTTTTT | CAISDQQGTHTGELFF | TRBV10-3 | TRBD1 | TRBJ2-2 | . | 16
TGTGCCAGCAGTCCGGGACTGCCCAGAGAGACCCAGTACTTC | CASSPGLPRETQYF | TRBV27 | . | TRBJ2-5 | many | 14
TGCGCCAGCAGTCCGGACGCGGTCTCCTACAATGAGCAGTTCTTC | CASSPDAVSYNEQFF | TRBV5-1 | . | TRBJ2-1 | . | 15
TGTGCCAGCAGCCAAGACGGCTGGGGGCAGTACTTC | CASSQDGWGQYF | TRBV14 | . | TRBJ2-7 | few | 12
TGTGCCATCAGTGAGGGGGGAAGCACAGATACGCAGTATTTT | CAISEGGSTDTQYF | TRBV10-3 | . | TRBJ2-3 | many | 14
TGTGCCAGCAGTGCACTACAGGCCGGCGGCTACACCTTC | CASSALQAGGYTF | TRBV25-1 | . | TRBJ1-2 | . | 13
TGTGCCACCCAGGGGGGGGAGATCACCGGGGAGCTGTTTTTT | CATQGGEITGELFF | TRBV24-1 | . | TRBJ2-2 | . | 14
TGTGCCAGCAGCGCCGGGGGCCTCCAAGAGACCCAGTACTTC | CASSAGGLQETQYF | TRBV7-2 | . | TRBJ2-5 | . | 14
TGTGCCAGCAGTTACCAGGTCGGAAGCACCTACGAGCAGTACTTC | CASSYQVGSTYEQYF | TRBV6-2/TRBV6-3 | . | TRBJ2-7 | . | 15
TGTGCCAGCAGTGAATATGGGGCTAGCGGGTCCTACGAGCAGTACTTC | CASSEYGASGSYEQYF | TRBV25-1 | TRBD2 | TRBJ2-7 | . | 16
TGCGCCAGCAGTGAGTCGGGGGCAGGGGGCCTGGAGACCCAGTACTTC | CASSESGAGGLETQYF | TRBV10-1 | TRBD1 | TRBJ2-5 | . | 16
TGTGCCAGCAGCCAAGTGAGTCACTATGGCTACACCTTC | CASSQVSHYGYTF | TRBV14 | . | TRBJ1-2 | . | 13
TGTGCCAGCTCACTCAACACGGAGTCTAGCTACACCTTC | CASSLNTESSYTF | TRBV18 | . | TRBJ1-2 | . | 13
TGCGCCAGCAGCTTGGCTGGGGATCAAGATACGCAGTATTTT | CASSLAGDQDTQYF | TRBV5-1 | . | TRBJ2-3 | . | 14
TGCAGTGCTAGAGATCGGGCATCGGTTAGTGGCTACACCTTC | CSARDRASVSGYTF | TRBV20-1 | . | TRBJ1-2 | . | 14
TGTGCCAGCTCATCTCCGGGACAGGGAGGAGAGACCCAGTACTTC | CASSSPGQGGETQYF | TRBV18 | TRBD1 | TRBJ2-5 | few | 15
TGCGCCAGCAGCTTGGCCGGCAAGTATGGCTACACCTTC | CASSLAGKYGYTF | TRBV5-1 | . | TRBJ1-2 | . | 13
TGTGCCAGCAGCCTTGGTGGACAGGGTAGGGCCCAGTACTTC | CASSLGGQGRAQYF | TRBV3-1 | TRBD1 | TRBJ2-5 | . | 14
TGTGCCAGCAGTGAAGAGTCAGGATCACCCCTCCACTTT | CASSEESGSPLHF | TRBV6-1 | . | TRBJ1-6 | few | 13
TGTGCCAGCAGCACCGGACAGGGAACCCCCCAGTACTTC | CASSTGQGTPQYF | TRBV7-2 | TRBD1 | TRBJ2-5 | few | 13
TGTGCCAGCAGTTTATTCGGGTCTAGCACAGATACGCAGTATTTT | CASSLFGSSTDTQYF | TRBV12-3/TRBV12-4 | . | TRBJ2-3 | . | 15
TGCAGTGCTAGGACGGCAGGACAAGTACAAGAGACCCAGTACTTC | CSARTAGQVQETQYF | TRBV20-1 | . | TRBJ2-5 | . | 15
TGTGCCAGCAGTTGGAGAAAAGGGGAGACCCAGTACTTC | CASSWRKGETQYF | TRBV27 | . | TRBJ2-5 | . | 13
TGTGCCAGCAGCCCGACTGTGGGGGACAACTATGGCTACACCTTC | CASSPTVGDNYGYTF | TRBV9 | . | TRBJ1-2 | . | 15
TGTGCCAGCAGCACGACTAGCAATGAGCAGATCTTC | CASSTTSNEQIF | TRBV14 | TRBD2 | TRBJ2-1 | . | 12
TGTGCCGGCAGACAAGGGATCAACTACGAGCAGTACTTC | CAGRQGINYEQYF | TRBV6-2/TRBV6-3 | . | TRBJ2-7 | . | 13
TGTGCCAGCAGCTTAACGGCAGCGGGGGTATCGCAAGAGACCCAGTACTTC | CASSLTAAGVSQETQYF | TRBV7-2 | TRBD2 | TRBJ2-5 | few | 17
TGTGCCAGCAGCCCCGGGGCGCTGAGCTCCTACGAGCAGTACTTC | CASSPGALSSYEQYF | TRBV11-2 | . | TRBJ2-7 | few | 15
TGTGCCAGCTCTCAAATCGGGGGACGGGCTTCTGAAAAACTGTTTTTT | CASSQIGGRASEKLFF | TRBV12-3/TRBV12-4 | . | TRBJ1-4 | . | 16
TGTGCCAGCACCTTAGGGGGATCCACCGGGGAGCTGTTTTTT | CASTLGGSTGELFF | TRBV12-3/TRBV12-4 | . | TRBJ2-2 | . | 14
TGTGCCAGCAGCCAAGTGGCTAGCGGAGAAGAGACCCAGTACTTC | CASSQVASGEETQYF | TRBV3-1 | TRBD2 | TRBJ2-5 | . | 15
TGCGCCAGCAGCTTGACAGACCTGTACCAAGAGACCCAGTACTTC | CASSLTDLYQETQYF | TRBV5-1 | . | TRBJ2-5 | few | 15
TGTGCCAGCAGCCCACGGGTGGTGGCAGGGGTCGGCTACACCTTC | CASSPRVVAGVGYTF | TRBV14 | . | TRBJ1-2 | . | 15
TGCAGTGCTAGAGGCTGGACCAAGACTAACTATGGCTACACCTTC | CSARGWTKTNYGYTF | TRBV20-1 | . | TRBJ1-2 | . | 15
TGCAGTGCTAGACCATCTCCCGGCCTTAGAAACAGGGCCGAAACTGAAGCTTTCTTT | CSARPSPGLRNRAETEAFF | TRBV20-1 | . | TRBJ1-1 | many | 19
TGTGCCAGCAGCCCCCCTGTTGGGGGAGGGTGGAAAAACATTCAGTACTTC | CASSPPVGGGWKNIQYF | TRBV7-2 | TRBD2 | TRBJ2-4 | . | 17
TGTGCCACCAGCAGAGATCGGTTCGGCGGGGGTAAGACCCAGTACTTC | CATSRDRFGGGKTQYF | TRBV15 | TRBD2 | TRBJ2-5 | few | 16
TGCGCCAGCAGTCAATCTCGGACGGAGCAGTACTTC | CASSQSRTEQYF | TRBV23-1 | . | TRBJ2-5 | . | 12
TGCAGTGCTAGAGTGTCCAAAGATACGCAGTATTTT | CSARVSKDTQYF | TRBV20-1 | . | TRBJ2-3 | few | 12
TGCAGCGTTGACCCTTTGGGCGGTTTCACTGAAGCTTTCTTT | CSVDPLGGFTEAFF | TRBV29-1 | . | TRBJ1-1 | . | 14
TGTGCCAGCAGCTCGGGGACAGGGGGCCGTGGAAACACCATATATTTT | CASSSGTGGRGNTIYF | TRBV3-1 | TRBD1 | TRBJ1-3 | . | 16
TGTGCCAGCAGCCCAGGGTCCCTGGGGTCCTACGAGCAGTACTTC | CASSPGSLGSYEQYF | TRBV11-2 | . | TRBJ2-7 | few | 15
TGCAGTGCTAGTTCTAGCGGGGGAGAGACCCAGTACTTC | CSASSSGGETQYF | TRBV20-1 | TRBD2 | TRBJ2-5 | once | 13
TGCGCCAGCAGCGCCCGGGACAGCGAGGCGGGAACCCAGTACTTC | CASSARDSEAGTQYF | TRBV4-1 | . | TRBJ2-7 | few | 15
TGTGCCAGCAGCCATTCGGGAGACGAGCAGTACTTC | CASSHSGDEQYF | TRBV7-9 | . | TRBJ2-7 | few | 12
TGTGCCAGCAGCTTAGAGACAGGGCTAGGAGAGACCCAGTACTTC | CASSLETGLGETQYF | TRBV7-2 | TRBD1 | TRBJ2-5 | . | 15
TGTGCCAGCAGTTATGGCGGGGGAAGCTCCTACAATGAGCAGTTCTTC | CASSYGGGSSYNEQFF | TRBV6-6 | TRBD2 | TRBJ2-1 | . | 16
TGTGCCATCAGGGACCCTGGGGTCGGGCAGTACTTC | CAIRDPGVGQYF | TRBV10-3 | . | TRBJ2-4 | . | 12
TGTGCCAGCAGTTTAGGAACAGGGCGATCTGGCTACACCTTC | CASSLGTGRSGYTF | TRBV12-3/TRBV12-4 | . | TRBJ1-2 | . | 14
TGTGCCAGCAGCTCCAGGGACAATGAGCAGTTCTTC | CASSSRDNEQFF | TRBV9 | . | TRBJ2-1 | few | 12
TGCGCCAGCAGCCAAGATCGGGGACAGGGGGTACATCAGCCCCAGCATTTT | CASSQDRGQGVHQPQHF | TRBV4-1 | TRBD1 | TRBJ1-5 | few | 17
TGCGCCAGCAGCCACCCGGGACCGGCCACTGAAGCTTTCTTT | CASSHPGPATEAFF | TRBV4-1 | . | TRBJ1-1 | few | 14